This TCR beta chain was sequenced in a study of CD8+ T cells in alopecia areata. Study overall: Tofacitinib lasted 6 to 18 months, then 6 months off drug. Scalp area affected, as a percentage, set the severity score of treated patients. Study findings and constraints: Lesional scalp exceeded normal scalp in clonality, especially in alopecia totalis/universalis.

With regard to this clone: No antigen is known for it.

Treatment of the sample: oral pan-JAK inhibitor, 5-10 mg twice daily. The CDR3 length is 11 residues. The germline V gene has CDR1 GTSNPN and CDR2 SVGIG (reference sequence). The V segment lost 5 bases and the J segment 8 bases; nucleotides outside the gene matches: 3. TCR sequencing used cDNA made by reverse transcription of extracted RNA. Repertoires were generated with immunoSEQ multiplex PCR, while TCRdb's copy carries only in-frame clones and drops some. Of around 120,000 clones listed, around 56% are singletons. This TCR was recovered from a human donor with alopecia areata. Here the sequenced sample was CD4+ T cells sorted from blood, taken at week 4, from a patient treated with tofacitinib. The chain carries TRBV30 and TRBJ1-1; 9 bases line up with TRBD1. The CDR3 spells CAWDRGTEAFF. The CDR3 DNA reads TGTGCCTGGGACAGGGGGACAGAAGCTTTCTTT.